What follows are 6 T cell receptor beta chains derived from one specimen sequenced in a study of OX40 agonist ivuxolimab in advanced cancers. Receptor amplification or capture employed the immunoSEQ multiplex PCR assay. TCRdb took this table from immuneACCESS and kept in-frame rearrangements with V and J called. Such tables lack part of the clones; where checked against another copy, unresolved V genes explain under half of the gap, and the rest is unexplained. The sample includes 3,600 or so clones, with over 70% observed a single time. The ten most abundant clones make up about 85% of the sample. The sequenced sample was CD4+ or CD8+ T cells sorted from blood, obtained in a trial of the OX40 agonist ivuxolimab. These receptors came from an adult with an advanced solid tumor such as melanoma, head and neck, liver or kidney cancer.

This chain links TRBV2 with TRBJ2-7, with D maybe TRBD1 (5 bases). The V end lost 7 bases, the J end lost 1 base, and 11 bases lay between the germline ends. This CDR3 comprises 13 residues. Germline V gives CDR1 SNHLY, CDR2 FYNNEI. This CDR3 reads CASTEDISYEQYF. CDR3 bases: TGTGCCAGCACCGAGGACATATCCTACGAGCAGTACTTC. The complete variable domain, with remaining parts taken from reference TRBV2 and TRBJ2-7, reads EPEVTQTPSHQVTQMGQEVILRCVPISNHLYFYWYRQILGQKVEFLVSFYNNEISEKSEIFDDQFSVERPDGSNFTLKIRSTKLEDSAMYFCASTEDISYEQYFGPGTRLTVT.

This chain joins TRBV19 and TRBJ1-1, with D possibly matching TRBD1 (5 bases). Germline assignment: CDR1 LNHDA and CDR2 SQIVND (reference sequence). The CDR3 spans 14 residues. Trimming removed 0 bases at V and 3 bases at J, with 8 bases between. The chain's CDR3 is CASSIDRGDTEAFF. The CDR3, as DNA: TGTGCCAGTAGTATAGATCGGGGGGACACTGAAGCTTTCTTT.

The chain carries TRBV5-4 and TRBJ2-3; D remains unclear. The CDR3 length is 16 residues. Germline V gene sequence: CDR1 SGHNT, CDR2 YYREEE (reference sequence). Trimming pared 0 bases from V and 0 bases from J, leaving 11 bases between. The CDR3 DNA reads TGTGCCAGCAGCTTGGCCGGCAGAGGAAGCACAGATACGCAGTATTTT. Its translation is CASSLAGRGSTDTQYF. Full variable domain (remainder filled in from reference TRBV5-4 and TRBJ2-3): ETGVTQSPTHLIKTRGQQVTLRCSSQSGHNTVSWYQQALGQGPQFIFQYYREEENGRGNFPPRFSGLQFPNYSSELNVNALELDDSALYLCASSLAGRGSTDTQYFGPGTRLTVL.

V and J are TRBV27 and TRBJ1-5, with D possibly TRBD1 on 5 matching bases. CDR1 is MNHEY and CDR2 is SMNVEV in the germline V gene (reference sequence). Trimming pared 4 bases from V and 2 bases from J, leaving 6 bases between. CDR3 length: 13 amino acids. CDR3 sequence: CASSWGGNQPQHF. CDR3 bases: TGTGCCAGCAGTTGGGGCGGCAATCAGCCCCAGCATTTT.

The chain links TRBV9 to TRBJ2-1; 9 bases are shared with TRBD2. Losses at the gene ends were 3 bases for V and 3 bases for J; bases not matched to a gene: 7. The CDR3 has 16 residues. Germline values: CDR1 SGDLS, CDR2 YYNGEE. The CDR3 nucleotides are TGTGCCAGCAGCGACGGAGCGGGGGGATTCTACAATGAGCAGTTCTTC. Translation gives CASSDGAGGFYNEQFF.

About this clone: This CDR3 is also generated by other DNA sequences in the sample. The chain uses TRBV19 and TRBJ1-1; no clear D gene. CDR1 and CDR2 from the germline V gene are LNHDA and SQIVND (reference sequence). The CDR3 runs to 11 residues. Trimming stripped 3 bases from V and 10 bases from J, with 9 bases between. CDR3 coding DNA: TGTGCCAGTAGTATCGGGCAGCTAGCTTTCTTT. Translating it yields CASSIGQLAFF.